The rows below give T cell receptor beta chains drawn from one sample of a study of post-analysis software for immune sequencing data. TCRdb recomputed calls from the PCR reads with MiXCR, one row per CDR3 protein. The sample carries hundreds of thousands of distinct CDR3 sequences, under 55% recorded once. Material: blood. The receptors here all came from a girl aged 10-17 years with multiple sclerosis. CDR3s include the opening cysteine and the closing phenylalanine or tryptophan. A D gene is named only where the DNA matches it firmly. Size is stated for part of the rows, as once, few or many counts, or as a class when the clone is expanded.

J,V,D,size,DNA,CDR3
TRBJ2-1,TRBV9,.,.,TGTGCCAGCAGCGTAGGGTTTAGGCGGAAGCGGTACAATGAGCAGTTCTTC,CASSVGFRRKRYNEQFF
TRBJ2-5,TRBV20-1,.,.,TGCAGTGCTAGAGTTGGCAAACAAGAGACCCAGTACTTC,CSARVGKQETQYF
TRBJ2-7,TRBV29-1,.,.,TGCAGCGTTGAGGACCGTGGGGGGTACGAGCAGTACTTC,CSVEDRGGYEQYF
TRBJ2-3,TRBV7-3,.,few,TGTGCCAGCAGCCTACGAGGACTCGGCACAGATACGCAGTATTTT,CASSLRGLGTDTQYF
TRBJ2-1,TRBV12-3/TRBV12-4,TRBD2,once,TGTGCCAGCAGTTTATGGGGCCTGGGACTAGCGGGACGTATAAAGCGCAATGAGCAGTTCTTC,CASSLWGLGLAGRIKRNEQFF
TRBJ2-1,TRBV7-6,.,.,TGTGCCAGCAGCGCCCGTCCCGGGGGTGAGCAGTTCTTC,CASSARPGGEQFF
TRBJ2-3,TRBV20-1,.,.,TGCAGTGCTAGAGGGCCCTCTCTGGATACGCAGTATTTT,CSARGPSLDTQYF
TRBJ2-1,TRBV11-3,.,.,TGTGCCAGCAGCTTAGGGCACCTCAGAAACAATGAGCAGTTCTTC,CASSLGHLRNNEQFF
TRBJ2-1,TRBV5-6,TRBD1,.,TGTGCCAGCAGTTCGGGACAGCTTGAGCAGTTCTTC,CASSSGQLEQFF
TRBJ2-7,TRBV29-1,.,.,TGCAGCGTTACGGGGGTCCCAACCGGCTACGAGCAGTACTTC,CSVTGVPTGYEQYF
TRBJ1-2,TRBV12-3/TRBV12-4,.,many,TGTGCCAGCAGTGAAGGGGTCGGGGGCCGGTATGGCTACACCTTC,CASSEGVGGRYGYTF
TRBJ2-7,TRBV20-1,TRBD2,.,TGCAGTGCTAGGATTCTAGCGGGAGGCTCGGGCGAGCAGTACTTC,CSARILAGGSGEQYF
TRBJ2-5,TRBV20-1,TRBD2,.,TGCAGTGCTCTTACTAGCGGGAGGGATGAGACCCAGTACTTC,CSALTSGRDETQYF
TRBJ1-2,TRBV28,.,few,TGTGCCAGCAGTTTATATACGAGGGGTAATGGCTACACCTTC,CASSLYTRGNGYTF